This entry describes one TCR beta chain. This record comes from a study of cytomegalovirus exposure and HLA in healthy donors. V lost 10 bases and J 8 bases, leaving 9 bases between the germline ends. In germline, CDR1 is MNHEY, CDR2 SVGAGI. This CDR3 has 10 amino acids. The PCR made use of 60 Vbeta and 13 Jbeta primers. The protocol was immunoSEQ multiplex PCR, while the TCRdb copy is restricted to in-frame clones and leaves out a portion. The data show 150,000 to 200,000 clones, 60% to 80% seen once. The chain links TRBV6-5 to TRBJ1-3; D gene ambiguous. The specimen sequenced was PBMCs. The receptor was isolated from a woman between 40 and 50 years old in good health and CMV-seropositive. This CDR3 reads CATPRYTIYF. Written as DNA, the CDR3 is TGTGCCACCCCCCGGTACACCATATATTTT.